This T cell receptor beta chain was found in a study of response to subunit inactivated influenza vaccine. Findings and caveats of the study: The authors suggested that few new T cells are recruited per seasonal influenza vaccination.

With regard to this clonotype: Its antigen is unknown.

TCRdb itself ran the RT-PCR reads through MiXCR, one entry per CDR3 protein. The sample yields around 850,000 distinct CDR3 sequences, under 20% seen once. The V end lost 7 bases, the J end lost 6 bases, and 15 bases lay between the germline ends. The CDR3 spans 14 residues. Germline V gene sequence: CDR1 MNHNS, CDR2 SASEGT. Sequenced here: PBMCs from blood, sampled more than 4 days after vaccination. The gene calls are TRBV6-1 and TRBJ2-2; no firm D call. This TCR was sampled from a man aged 50 to 60 who received an inactivated influenza vaccine. The CDR3 reads CASIGPSSSGELFF. For the CDR3, the DNA is TGTGCCAGCATCGGCCCCAGCAGCTCCGGGGAGCTGTTTTTT.